This is a list of T cell receptor beta chains from one sample in a study of cytomegalovirus exposure and HLA in healthy donors. Data came from immunoSEQ multiplex PCR; TCRdb stores just in-frame clones and leaves some out. The table records 300,000 or so clones, 80% to 90% of them present only once. The sequenced sample consisted of PBMCs. The origin of the receptors is a woman aged 40 to 49 in good health and CMV-seropositive. The CDR3 runs from the conserved cysteine through the conserved F or W. Fields, in order: J gene, D gene, V gene, clone size, CDR3 protein, CDR3 DNA. D genes are given only for firm matches. Rows may omit the clone size; those that give it use once, few, many or a size class.

j_gene: TRBJ2-3; d_gene: NA; v_gene: TRBV19; abundance: once; CDR3aa: CASSISRSTDTQYF; CDR3nt: TGTGCCAGTAGTATTAGTCGTAGCACAGATACGCAGTATTTT
j_gene: TRBJ1-1; d_gene: NA; v_gene: TRBV28; abundance: NA; CDR3aa: CASRTGSYNTEAFF; CDR3nt: TGTGCCAGCAGGACAGGAAGTTATAACACTGAAGCTTTCTTT
j_gene: TRBJ2-2; d_gene: NA; v_gene: TRBV11-2; abundance: NA; CDR3aa: CASSLYGGSFTGELFF; CDR3nt: TGTGCCAGCAGCTTGTATGGGGGCAGCTTCACCGGGGAGCTGTTTTTT
j_gene: TRBJ2-7; d_gene: TRBD1; v_gene: TRBV18; abundance: NA; CDR3aa: CASSLGQGGFNEQYF; CDR3nt: TGTGCCAGCTCATTGGGACAGGGGGGGTTCAACGAGCAGTACTTC
j_gene: TRBJ1-1; d_gene: NA; v_gene: TRBV19; abundance: NA; CDR3aa: CASSIGNSMNTEAFF; CDR3nt: TGTGCCAGTAGTATCGGAAACAGCATGAACACTGAAGCTTTCTTT
j_gene: TRBJ2-2; d_gene: NA; v_gene: TRBV27; abundance: NA; CDR3aa: CASSLSIGGTGELFF; CDR3nt: TGTGCCAGCAGTTTATCAATCGGCGGCACCGGGGAGCTGTTTTTT
j_gene: TRBJ1-4; d_gene: NA; v_gene: TRBV30; abundance: NA; CDR3aa: CAWRPTANEKLFF; CDR3nt: TGTGCCTGGAGGCCGACAGCTAATGAAAAACTGTTTTTT
j_gene: TRBJ2-7; d_gene: NA; v_gene: TRBV4-3; abundance: NA; CDR3aa: CASSQGVGSSYEQYF; CDR3nt: TGCGCCAGCAGCCAAGGGGTCGGTAGCTCCTACGAGCAGTACTTC
j_gene: TRBJ2-7; d_gene: NA; v_gene: TRBV7-9; abundance: NA; CDR3aa: CASSRDSPEQYF; CDR3nt: TGTGCCAGCAGCCGAGACAGCCCGGAGCAGTACTTC
j_gene: TRBJ2-7; d_gene: TRBD2; v_gene: TRBV18; abundance: NA; CDR3aa: CASSPGTSGSLSYEQYF; CDR3nt: TGTGCCAGCTCACCCGGGACTAGCGGGAGTCTTTCCTACGAGCAGTACTTC
j_gene: TRBJ1-3; d_gene: NA; v_gene: TRBV19; abundance: NA; CDR3aa: CASSRATGSSGNTIYF; CDR3nt: TGTGCCAGTAGTAGAGCGACGGGGAGCTCTGGAAACACCATATATTTT
j_gene: TRBJ2-7; d_gene: TRBD1; v_gene: TRBV5-8; abundance: NA; CDR3aa: CASATPGQGYEQYF; CDR3nt: TGTGCCAGCGCAACTCCGGGACAGGGCTACGAGCAGTACTTC
j_gene: TRBJ1-2; d_gene: NA; v_gene: TRBV7-9; abundance: NA; CDR3aa: CASSPVPQGYTF; CDR3nt: TGTGCCAGCAGCCCCGTTCCGCAGGGCTACACCTTC
j_gene: TRBJ1-1; d_gene: TRBD1; v_gene: TRBV13; abundance: NA; CDR3aa: CASSFQTGAAAFF; CDR3nt: TGTGCCAGCAGCTTCCAGACAGGGGCAGCAGCTTTCTTT
j_gene: TRBJ2-7; d_gene: TRBD1; v_gene: TRBV19; abundance: NA; CDR3aa: CASRRGQFIGYEQYF; CDR3nt: TGTGCCAGTAGGAGGGGACAGTTCATTGGCTACGAGCAGTACTTC
j_gene: TRBJ2-7; d_gene: TRBD2; v_gene: TRBV6-5; abundance: NA; CDR3aa: CASSGGGFYEQYF; CDR3nt: TGTGCCAGCAGTGGGGGGGGGTTTTACGAGCAGTACTTC
j_gene: TRBJ1-5; d_gene: NA; v_gene: TRBV10-1; abundance: NA; CDR3aa: CASSQGRPNQPQHF; CDR3nt: TGCGCCAGCAGTCAGGGGCGACCCAATCAGCCCCAGCATTTT
j_gene: TRBJ2-7; d_gene: NA; v_gene: TRBV7-7; abundance: few; CDR3aa: CASSLGDGLEQYF; CDR3nt: TGTGCCAGCAGCTTAGGCGACGGACTCGAGCAGTACTTC
j_gene: TRBJ2-3; d_gene: TRBD1; v_gene: TRBV30; abundance: NA; CDR3aa: CAWSRDRVGTDTQYF; CDR3nt: TGTGCCTGGAGTAGGGACAGGGTTGGGACAGATACGCAGTATTTT